A single sample gave rise to the 23 T cell receptor beta chains below, sequenced in a study of response to subunit inactivated influenza vaccine. Each CDR3 protein gets one entry after TCRdb re-called the RT-PCR reads with MiXCR. The sample lists around 580,000 distinct CDR3 sequences, about 14% occurring once. Sample: PBMCs from blood, taken about 12 days after vaccination. The receptors come from a man aged 50 to 60 who received an inactivated influenza vaccine.

This clonotype came up many times. The chain employs TRBV11-2 and TRBJ2-7; D is perhaps TRBD1 (6 bases). This CDR3 has 13 amino acids. Trimming stripped 5 bases from V and 3 bases from J, with 11 bases between. The germline V gene encodes CDR1 SGHAT and CDR2 FQNNGV. The CDR3 nucleotides are TGTGCCAGCAGCAAACAGGGAAACTACGAGCAGTACTTC. Protein product: CASSKQGNYEQYF.

The rearrangement uses TRBV6-5 and TRBJ2-3; 8 positions match TRBD1. The V gene end was trimmed by 4 bases and the J gene end by 8 bases; junction bases not matched to a gene: 8. The CDR3 length is 14 residues. Germline CDR1 reads MNHEY; CDR2 reads SVGAGI. In nucleotides, the CDR3 is TGTGCCAGCAGTTTCGAACGACAGGGGACTACGCAGTATTTT. It codes for CASSFERQGTTQYF.

This clonotype was observed a handful of times. The V and J genes are TRBV20-1 and TRBJ2-4; 10 bases match TRBD2. Looked up from germline, CDR1 is DFQATT and CDR2 is SNEGSKA (reference sequence). With 5 bases clipped from V and 4 bases from J, the junction kept 2 bases outside the gene matches. This CDR3 contains 13 residues. In DNA, the CDR3 is TGCAGTGCTCGGACTAGCGGAAAAAACATTCAGTACTTC. The encoded protein is CSARTSGKNIQYF.

The chain recombines TRBV7-6 with TRBJ2-1; D possibly uses TRBD1 or TRBD2 (5 bases each). Germline V gene data show CDR1 as SGHVS and CDR2 as FNYEAQ. The germline V and J ends were trimmed by 1 base and 4 bases, with 14 bases remaining between them. There are 16 residues in the CDR3. The CDR3 loop reads CASSLEKRGHYNEQFF. The CDR3 DNA is TGTGCCAGCAGCTTAGAGAAGAGGGGCCATTACAATGAGCAGTTCTTC.

This clonotype was observed a few times. This chain links TRBV5-5 with TRBJ1-6; perhaps TRBD1 as D (5 bases). Germline V gives CDR1 SGHKS, CDR2 YYEKEE (reference sequence). V was clipped by 3 bases and J by 7 bases, with 11 bases between them. The CDR3 runs to 14 residues. CDR3 sequence (DNA): TGTGCCAGCAGCTCCGGGACGGAGAATTCACCCCTCCACTTT. Amino acids: CASSSGTENSPLHF.

V gene TRBV9 combines with J gene TRBJ2-1, with a tentative D call TRBD2 (5 bases). Germline V CDR1 and CDR2: SGDLS, YYNGEE. The ends were cut back, 2 bases at V and 8 bases at J, with 14 bases in the middle. The CDR3 is 14 amino acids. CDR3 region: CASSVFSTGDEQFF. In DNA, the CDR3 is TGTGCCAGCAGCGTTTTCTCGACCGGGGATGAGCAGTTCTTC. Looking up the rest from reference TRBV9 and TRBJ2-1 gives the full variable domain: DSGVTQTPKHLITATGQRVTLRCSPRSGDLSVYWYQQSLDQGLQFLIQYYNGEERAKGNILERFSAQQFPDLHSELNLSSLELGDSALYFCASSVFSTGDEQFFGPGTRLTVL.

This clonotype occurred a few times. This chain links TRBV28 with TRBJ1-1; TRBD1 might be the D (6 bases). Germline lookup yields CDR1 MDHEN and CDR2 SYDVKM. V gave up 3 bases and J gave up 5 bases, with 16 bases separating them. The CDR3 has 15 residues. The CDR3 nucleotides are TGTGCCAGCAGTTTTAACCCAGGGGTAGGGACTGAAGCTTTCTTT. Protein: CASSFNPGVGTEAFF.

The genes are TRBV19 and TRBJ2-2; TRBD2 matches 7 bases. Germline V CDR1 and CDR2: LNHDA, SQIVND (reference sequence). CDR3 length: 14 amino acids. V shed 11 bases, J shed 4 bases, and the junction held 10 bases outside the gene matches. CDR3: CAGREGPSTGELFF. For the CDR3, the DNA is TGTGCCGGGAGGGAGGGACCGAGCACCGGGGAGCTGTTTTTT. Full variable domain (remainder filled in from reference TRBV19 and TRBJ2-2): DGGITQSPKYLFRKEGQNVTLSCEQNLNHDAMYWYRQDPGQGLRLIYYSQIVNDFQKGDIAEGYSVSREKKESFPLTVTSAQKNPTAFYLCAGREGPSTGELFFGEGSRLTVL.

In this sample, this clonotype turned up a few times. J is TRBJ2-7 and V is TRBV3-1, with D uncertain. Germline assignment: CDR1 LGHDT and CDR2 YNNKEL (reference sequence). The V end was cut by 1 base, the J end by 7 bases, with 11 bases between. CDR3 size: 13 residues. This CDR3 reads CASSQVESGEQYF. The CDR3 DNA sequence: TGTGCCAGCAGCCAAGTTGAGTCGGGTGAGCAGTACTTC.

The chain is built from TRBV20-1 and TRBJ2-4; TRBD2 matches at 10 bases. After removal of 1 base from V and 5 bases from J, the junction contained 5 bases not matched to a gene. Germline CDR1 is DFQATT and CDR2 is SNEGSKA (reference sequence). CDR3 length: 15 amino acids. The CDR3 region has the DNA TGCAGTGCTAGAGTTGCCAGCGGGGGGGAAAACATTCAGTACTTC. It specifies CSARVASGGENIQYF.

The chain employs TRBV25-1 and TRBJ2-1; D tentatively fits TRBD1 or TRBD2 (5 bases each). V was trimmed by 2 bases and J by 0 bases, leaving 8 bases between them. CDR3 size: 15 residues. CDR1 MGHDK and CDR2 SYGVNS come from the germline V gene. The CDR3 nucleotides are TGTGCCAGCAGTGAAGATGGGGGCTCCTACAATGAGCAGTTCTTC. The encoded protein is CASSEDGGSYNEQFF.

This chain uses TRBV15 with TRBJ2-5; perhaps TRBD1 as D (6 bases). The CDR3 covers 17 residues. Germline CDR1 reads LNHNV; CDR2 reads YYDKDF (reference sequence). The germline V and J ends were trimmed by 0 bases and 1 base, with 15 bases remaining between them. Written as DNA, the CDR3 is TGTGCCACCAGCAGAGATTACCCCACAGGGTCCCAAGAGACCCAGTACTTC. This translates into CATSRDYPTGSQETQYF.

The CDR3 coding sequence is TGTGCCAGCAGCTTGGGAAGAAACACCTACGAGCAGTACTTC. It codes for CASSLGRNTYEQYF. V gene TRBV5-6 combines with J gene TRBJ2-7; D is ambiguous. Germline loops: CDR1 SGHDT, CDR2 YYEEEE. V was trimmed by 0 bases and J by 2 bases, leaving 9 bases between them. The CDR3 sequence is 14 residues long.

The V and J genes are TRBV6-6 and TRBJ1-3, with 7 positions matching TRBD1. With V trimmed by 6 bases and J by 0 bases, 5 bases remained unmatched. The CDR3 is 15 residues long. The germline gives CDR1 MNHNY, CDR2 SVGAGI (reference sequence). CDR3 amino acids: CASSKGQTSGNTIYF. Written as DNA, the CDR3 is TGTGCCAGCAGCAAGGGACAGACCTCTGGAAACACCATATATTTT.

This clonotype appeared a few times. The CDR3, as DNA: TGCAGCGTTGTTATAGGGGAAGGTTCACCCCTCCACTTT. The encoded protein is CSVVIGEGSPLHF. The gene calls are TRBV29-1 and TRBJ1-6, with D possibly TRBD1 on 5 matching bases. Per germline, CDR1 SQVTM and CDR2 ANQGSEA. The CDR3 is 13 amino acids. Trimming left V 4 bases short and J 9 bases short, with 13 bases between.

The table lists this clonotype with a few counts. CDR3 coding DNA: TGTGCCAGCACCCTTGGGGTCGGGCAGCCCCAGCATTTT. Residues: CASTLGVGQPQHF. The gene calls are TRBV12-3 or TRBV12-4 and TRBJ1-5; no firm D call. V dropped 7 bases and J dropped 7 bases, with 14 bases sitting between them. This CDR3 region has 13 residues.

The chain joins TRBV3-1 to TRBJ1-5; D unclear. Between the trimmed V and J ends, which lost 4 bases and 6 bases, there was a span of 7 bases. Germline V CDR1 and CDR2: LGHDT, YNNKEL (reference sequence). The CDR3 contains 12 residues. The CDR3 loop reads CASSRSGQPQHF. The CDR3 nucleotides read TGTGCCAGCAGCCGCTCGGGTCAGCCCCAGCATTTT. Together with reference TRBV3-1 and TRBJ1-5, the CDR3 gives the full variable domain: DTAVSQTPKYLVTQMGNDKSIKCEQNLGHDTMYWYKQDSKKFLKIMFSYNNKELIINETVPNRFSPKSPDKAHLNLHINSLELGDSAVYFCASSRSGQPQHFGDGTRLSIL.

This clonotype was found a few times. The J gene is TRBJ2-7, the V gene TRBV18; perhaps TRBD1 as D (5 bases). CDR1 is KGHSH and CDR2 is LQKENI in the germline V gene. Trimming stripped 6 bases from V and 4 bases from J, with 16 bases between. The CDR3 runs to 14 residues. Here the CDR3 reads CASSDGRAVYEQYF. The CDR3 DNA sequence: TGTGCCAGCTCCGATGGCAGGGCCGTTTACGAGCAGTACTTC.

This clonotype was seen more than once but under ten times. The chain employs TRBV23-1 and TRBJ2-7; D possibly corresponds to TRBD2 (5 bases). TRBV23-1 is labeled an ORF, and its function is uncertain. Trimming shortened V by 0 bases and J by 0 bases, and 9 bases separated the two germline ends. CDR3 length: 15 amino acids. The CDR3 DNA reads TGCGCCAGCAGTCAATCAGGGAGCGACTCCTACGAGCAGTACTTC. Amino acid sequence: CASSQSGSDSYEQYF.

This chain connects TRBV20-1 to TRBJ2-1; maybe TRBD2 (6 bases). The V end lost 1 base, the J end lost 8 bases, and 12 bases lay between the germline ends. This CDR3 is 13 amino acids long. Germline CDR1 and CDR2: DFQATT and SNEGSKA (reference sequence). CDR3 bases: TGCAGTGCTAGAGGGAGGGTTCCCCATGAGCAGTTCTTC. Protein sequence: CSARGRVPHEQFF.

This clonotype was seen repeatedly, ten times or more. V gene TRBV6-2 or TRBV6-3 combines with J gene TRBJ2-1, with D tentatively TRBD1 or TRBD2 (6 bases each). V was trimmed by 2 bases and J by 7 bases, leaving 30 bases between them. This CDR3 spans 20 amino acids. The germline V gene has CDR1 MNHEY and CDR2 SVGEGT. The CDR3 loop reads CASSYPRSYTGGVVKNEQFF. CDR3 nucleotide sequence: TGTGCCAGCAGTTACCCCCGCTCATATACCGGGGGCGTTGTAAAGAATGAGCAGTTCTTC.

This clonotype was observed at least ten times. The genes are TRBV5-5 and TRBJ2-5, with 9 positions matching TRBD2. Trimming removed 0 bases from V and 2 bases from J; junction bases left unmatched: 2. The V gene's germline CDR1 is SGHKS and CDR2 YYEKEE (reference sequence). CDR3 length: 15 residues. The CDR3 DNA follows: TGTGCCAGCAGCTTGGACGCGGGGGGGCAAGAGACCCAGTACTTC. Protein sequence: CASSLDAGGQETQYF.

This clonotype was observed a handful of times. The V gene is TRBV19, the J gene TRBJ1-2; weak D call: TRBD1 (5 bases). This CDR3 has 16 amino acids. Deletions cut 5 bases from V and 2 bases from J, with 18 bases between. Germline CDR1 reads LNHDA; CDR2 reads SQIVND (reference sequence). The CDR3 spells CASSGPRQRHNYGYTF. The CDR3 DNA reads TGTGCCAGTAGTGGACCCAGACAGCGCCACAACTATGGCTACACCTTC.